These T cell receptor beta chains were read from a single sample in a study of Ad26.COV2.S vaccination and SARS-CoV-2 variants. Clones were sequenced by immunoSEQ multiplex PCR, and TCRdb holds only the in-frame ones, with some missing. The table records approximately 400,000 clones, under 90% of them present only once. The starting material was peripheral blood, obtained in a trial of Ad26.COV2.S vaccine versus placebo. The source is a person between 18 and 59 years old who received the Ad26.COV2.S COVID-19 vaccine or a placebo. Both conserved end residues are trimmed from each CDR3. The D gene is left open where the match is weak. Rows may omit the clone size; those that give it use once, few, many or a size class.

CDR3 protein | V gene | D gene | clone size
ASSPDWRLDTGELF | TRBV4-2 | . | .
ATSSGQGPGNTIY | TRBV15 | TRBD1 | .
ASSVASGVNQETQY | TRBV9 | TRBD2 | .
ASSSRVSRETQY | TRBV7-2 | . | .
ASSHEGELGTEAF | TRBV4-2 | . | .
ASGLLAGEQF | TRBV12-5 | TRBD2 | .
ASSLAGRGLGEQY | TRBV5-4 | . | .
ASSQGARTAYEQY | TRBV4-3 | . | .
ASSLAPGAGGETQY | TRBV9 | TRBD2 | .
ASSPRQGGGPDTQY | TRBV11-2 | TRBD1 | .
ASNREPHANVLT | TRBV11-3 | . | .
ASSQQVVGGYEQY | TRBV11-2 | . | .
ASIRNTEAF | TRBV6-5 | . | .
ASSRLPGTGRYEQY | TRBV14 | . | .
ASNIQGIRGYT | TRBV2 | . | .
ASSQDPSTDTQY | TRBV3-1/TRBV3-2 | . | .
ASSSVQGRGETQY | TRBV11-2 | . | .
ASSSHRVWAEAF | TRBV7-9 | . | .
ASSFTYYGYT | TRBV5-5 | . | .
ASSVGLQGWANEQF | TRBV9 | . | .
ASSERTALPGELF | TRBV2 | . | .
ASSEWTGAGEQY | TRBV25-1 | TRBD1 | .
ASSYSTGTGPDTQY | TRBV6-2/TRBV6-3 | TRBD1 | .
ASRLGDSLNEKLF | TRBV2 | TRBD1 | .
ASSHEPLDNEQF | TRBV4-3 | . | .
ASRPKRQGTEQY | TRBV6-1 | TRBD1 | .
ATSDPTGGSYNEQF | TRBV24-1 | TRBD1 | .
ASSLYRTSGLTDTQY | TRBV11-3 | TRBD2 | few
ASLQGARYNEQF | TRBV2 | TRBD1 | once
SVWGPRELF | TRBV20-1 | . | .
ASSWLRLGQGPQH | TRBV11-3 | TRBD1 | .
ASSEFSDYGYT | TRBV18 | . | .
ASSQVFPHPYGYT | TRBV4-3 | . | .
ASSLLLAGGYNEQF | TRBV19 | TRBD2 | .
ASRQQGAGGTEAF | TRBV27 | TRBD1 | .
ASSTHMNTEAF | TRBV19 | . | .
ASSLPPHTEAF | TRBV7-3 | . | .